This section outlines one T cell receptor (beta chain) sequence together with its context. The CDR3 is 14 residues long. Germline CDR1 reads MGHRA; CDR2 reads YSYEKL. Trimming took off 0 bases at V and 6 bases at J, with 8 bases between the two ends. TCRdb's copy holds only in-frame clones and misses some; the assay was immunoSEQ multiplex PCR. This sample carries approximately 810,000 clones, roughly 92% of them seen once, and the ten largest clones take around 24%. The record originates from a study of shared clonotypes between healthy human individuals. Terminally differentiated effector memory CD45RA+ cells were excluded by CCR7 positive selection of CD45RO-negative cells. The donor population consisted of healthy HIV-negative adults with no recent acute infections or vaccinations.

Sequenced sample: naive CD8+ T cells sorted from blood. The chain carries TRBV4-1 and TRBJ2-2; no reliable D call. The clonotype was recovered from a man aged 25-45 years in good health. In DNA form, the CDR3 reads TGCGCCAGCAGCCAAGATCCAGAGCCCGGGGAGCTGTTTTTT. Its protein is CASSQDPEPGELFF.